Listed below are T cell receptor beta chains from one sample, sequenced in a study of early T cells in non-severe SARS-CoV-2 infection. In TCRdb, the 5' RACE reads were re-called with MiXCR into one record per CDR3 protein. The sample includes about 43,000 distinct CDR3 sequences, 11% of them seen just once. The sample was whole blood. The receptors were gathered from an adult who was a healthcare worker with PCR-confirmed SARS-CoV-2 infection or an uninfected control (not recorded which). Each CDR3 is given with its conserved first and last residue. The D gene is left open where the match is weak. Clone size, where shown, is once, few, many, or a class for clones that have expanded.

d_gene | j_gene | abundance | v_gene | CDR3nt | CDR3aa
. | TRBJ2-2 | many | TRBV28 | TGTGCCAGCCTTGGAGGGGGCGGGGGCACCGGGGAGCTGTTTTTT | CASLGGGGGTGELFF
. | TRBJ2-5 | many | TRBV7-9 | TGTGCCAGTGTGAGAGGGGGGGCCCAAGAGACCCAGTACTTC | CASVRGGAQETQYF
. | TRBJ1-5 | many | TRBV4-3 | TGCGCCAGCAGCCAAGAAGAGGCTCAGCCCCAGCATTTT | CASSQEEAQPQHF
. | TRBJ2-5 | once | TRBV29-1 | TGCAGCGTTGATAGGCTAATGGAGACCCAGTACTTC | CSVDRLMETQYF
. | TRBJ2-2 | many | TRBV24-1 | TGTGCCACCAGTGATTTCCCCGGGGAGCTGTTTTTT | CATSDFPGELFF
. | TRBJ1-6 | many | TRBV25-1 | TGTGCCAGCAGTGAACAGGGGTCCTATAATTCACCCCTCCACTTT | CASSEQGSYNSPLHF
. | TRBJ2-1 | few | TRBV12-5 | TGTGCTAGTGGTTCCGGAGGGGACAACTACAATGAGCAGTTCTTC | CASGSGGDNYNEQFF
TRBD1 | TRBJ1-1 | many | TRBV5-1 | TGCGCCAGCAGCTCTGGGACAGCCAGAACTGAAGCTTTCTTT | CASSSGTARTEAFF
. | TRBJ2-5 | few | TRBV7-8 | TGTGCCAGCAGCCCCCGGGACAACCAAGAGACCCAGTACTTC | CASSPRDNQETQYF
TRBD1 | TRBJ1-2 | . | TRBV11-1 | TGTGCCAGCAGCCCACAGGGGGATGGCTACACCTTC | CASSPQGDGYTF
TRBD1 | TRBJ1-6 | . | TRBV9 | TGTGCCAGCAGCGAGGGGGCAACCCCGAATTCACCCCTCCACTTT | CASSEGATPNSPLHF
. | TRBJ2-2 | many | TRBV19 | TGTGCCAGTAGTATAACAGAGCTGACGACCGGGGAGCTGTTTTTT | CASSITELTTGELFF
. | TRBJ2-5 | many | TRBV12-3/TRBV12-4 | TGTGCCAGCAGTCCAGGGGCGGGAGAGACCCAGTACTTC | CASSPGAGETQYF
TRBD1 | TRBJ1-5 | many | TRBV6-2/TRBV6-3 | TGTGCCAGCATGGGACAGAACAATCAGCCCCAGCATTTT | CASMGQNNQPQHF
TRBD2 | TRBJ2-1 | . | TRBV28 | TGTGCCAGCAGGGGAGCGGGGGGGTACAATGAGCAGTTCTTC | CASRGAGGYNEQFF
TRBD2 | TRBJ2-5 | medium-sized | TRBV25-1 | TGTGCCAGCAGTGAAACCCTAGGGACTAGGAAACGGACCCAGTACTTC | CASSETLGTRKRTQYF
. | TRBJ2-3 | many | TRBV20-1 | TGCAGTGCTAGAGACGCCGGGACCCCCACAGATACGCAGTATTTT | CSARDAGTPTDTQYF
. | TRBJ1-2 | many | TRBV18 | TGTGCCAGCTCATCACAGGATTCTCGAGGCTACACCTTC | CASSSQDSRGYTF
. | TRBJ2-3 | . | TRBV7-2 | TGTGCCGGCAGCCCCCTGTTTCGCACAGATACGCAGTATTTT | CAGSPLFRTDTQYF
. | TRBJ2-7 | . | TRBV6-6 | TGTGCCAGCGGGTACTCCTACGAGCAGTACTTC | CASGYSYEQYF
. | TRBJ2-3 | many | TRBV5-1 | TGCGCCAGCAGCGGACTACGCACAGATACGCAGTATTTT | CASSGLRTDTQYF
. | TRBJ2-5 | many | TRBV3-1 | TGTGCCAGCAGCCAAGCACAGGGTGTGACCCAGTACTTC | CASSQAQGVTQYF
TRBD1 | TRBJ2-7 | medium-sized | TRBV5-6 | TGTGCCAGCAGCTCACCCGGGACAGGGACGTACGAGCAGTACTTC | CASSSPGTGTYEQYF
TRBD1 | TRBJ2-1 | few | TRBV9 | TGTGCCAGCAGCGTCTCCAGGGGGCGGAATGAGCAGTTCTTC | CASSVSRGRNEQFF
TRBD1 | TRBJ1-1 | few | TRBV5-1 | TGCGCCAGCAGCTTGAATGGGGACAGGAACACTGAAGCTTTCTTT | CASSLNGDRNTEAFF
. | TRBJ1-6 | many | TRBV11-2 | TGTGCCAGCAGCTTAGTTAGCTCCTATAATTCACCCCTCCACTTT | CASSLVSSYNSPLHF
. | TRBJ2-7 | few | TRBV7-3 | TGTGCCAGCAGTCAGAATACGGGAGAGGAGCAGTACTTC | CASSQNTGEEQYF
. | TRBJ1-2 | . | TRBV5-5 | TGTGCCAGCAGCTTGCCCAACTATGGCTACACCTTC | CASSLPNYGYTF
. | TRBJ2-1 | few | TRBV7-6 | TGTGCCAGCAGCCCCCCGGGATCCAACTACAATGAGCAGTTCTTC | CASSPPGSNYNEQFF
. | TRBJ1-1 | many | TRBV15 | TGTGCCACCAGCGGGGGACCTGTGGCTTTCTTT | CATSGGPVAFF
TRBD1 | TRBJ1-1 | many | TRBV7-2 | TGTGCCAGCAGCCGGGACAGGGGGATTGGTGAAGCTTTCTTT | CASSRDRGIGEAFF
. | TRBJ1-2 | few | TRBV28 | TGTGCCAGCAGCACAGGGATCTATGGCTACACCTTC | CASSTGIYGYTF
. | TRBJ2-1 | . | TRBV9 | TGTGCCAGCAGCGTAGGTGGGGGCGATGAGCAGTTCTTC | CASSVGGGDEQFF
. | TRBJ1-1 | many | TRBV6-5 | TGTGCCAGTACAGACCGGGCCTGGAACACTGAAGCTTTCTTT | CASTDRAWNTEAFF
. | TRBJ2-1 | medium-sized | TRBV30 | TGTGCCTGGAGTGTTAAGGGTTTCTTCGATGAGCAGTTCTTC | CAWSVKGFFDEQFF
. | TRBJ2-2 | few | TRBV28 | TGTGCCAGCAGTTATAGCGGCGGGGAGCTGTTTTTT | CASSYSGGELFF
TRBD2 | TRBJ2-7 | many | TRBV19 | TGTGCCAGTAGTTCTAGCGGGGAACCCTACGAGCAGTACTTC | CASSSSGEPYEQYF
. | TRBJ1-1 | . | TRBV5-1 | TGCGCCAGCAGCAAGGGACCCTCTGAGATGAACACTGAAGCTTTCTTT | CASSKGPSEMNTEAFF
TRBD2 | TRBJ2-2 | many | TRBV30 | TGTGCCTGGAGACTACTAGCGGGGAACACCGGGGAGCTGTTTTTT | CAWRLLAGNTGELFF
. | TRBJ1-5 | many | TRBV12-3/TRBV12-4 | TGTGCCAGCAGTCCCGGTGTGGGAAATAGCAATCAGCCCCAGCATTTT | CASSPGVGNSNQPQHF
. | TRBJ1-1 | many | TRBV12-3/TRBV12-4 | TGTGCCAGCAGTTTGGGGGTTCTGAACACTGAAGCTTTCTTT | CASSLGVLNTEAFF
TRBD1 | TRBJ1-1 | many | TRBV7-9 | TGTGCCAGCAGTAGCGGCGGGACAGGGAGCACTGAAGCTTTCTTT | CASSSGGTGSTEAFF
. | TRBJ1-1 | . | TRBV12-3/TRBV12-4 | TGTGCCAGCAGGAACCGCCTCCAGGACCCTGAAGCTTTCTTT | CASRNRLQDPEAFF
. | TRBJ1-2 | many | TRBV11-2 | TGTGCCAGCAGCGATACCACAACAGGGCCTTATGGCTACACCTTC | CASSDTTTGPYGYTF
TRBD1 | TRBJ1-3 | few | TRBV7-9 | TGTGCCAGCAGCAGGACAGGGGTCGGAAACACCATATATTTT | CASSRTGVGNTIYF
. | TRBJ2-7 | many | TRBV7-3 | TGTGCCAGCAGCTTAATGGGGGGCCCCTACGAGCAGTACTTC | CASSLMGGPYEQYF
. | TRBJ2-2 | many | TRBV5-1 | TGCGCCAGCAGCTTGTCGGGTGGTTACACCGGGGAGCTGTTTTTT | CASSLSGGYTGELFF
TRBD1 | TRBJ1-5 | many | TRBV20-1 | TGCAGTGCTAGAGGCGGAACAGGGGGAGGTAATCAGCCCCAGCATTTT | CSARGGTGGGNQPQHF
. | TRBJ1-6 | many | TRBV7-6 | TGTGCCAGCAGCTTAAGGGACCCAAGCTCAGGTTCACCCCTCCACTTT | CASSLRDPSSGSPLHF